This T cell receptor beta chain was observed in a study of T cell responses to AZD1222 COVID-19 vaccine (dated by TCRdb to the early 2020s). About the investigation overall: AZD1222 recipients whose second dose came at about 4 weeks and those whose second dose came at about 12 weeks were combined into one group, since spike-specific TCR depth and breadth did not differ between the two schedules. A total of 233 trial participants underwent TCR sequencing, of whom under 220 had received two doses of AZD1222 and around 25 had received two doses of the MenACWY control vaccine. Trial participants were enrolled by age into 18-55, 56-69 and 70-plus year subgroups, with roughly 160, 29 and 62 TCR-sequenced participants respectively. Points the paper makes about the study in general: Spike-specific TCR breadth and depth rose significantly after two AZD1222 doses compared with day 0 and with MenACWY recipients. The 56-69-year group was small, and its depth increase did not reach significance, likely because of low power. Participants were mostly white British, with more females than males. The authors suggested clonal diversity may have been underestimated. Nearly half of unique spike-specific TCRs reportedly recognized epitopes outside regions mutated in the B.1.351 and B.1.1.7 variants. Conclusions about previously exposed vaccinees were limited because only six AZD1222 recipients were SARS-CoV-2 seropositive at baseline. The whole spike protein was spanned by vaccine-associated CD4 TCRs, and dominant responses were seen in regions 160-218 and 743-854. No day 14 peak-response samples were available, so repertoires were characterized only after the peak T cell response.

The sample's time point label, in plain terms: baseline before first vaccination. The vaccinee samples were drawn from two UK trials, COV001 and COV002, one of which was a single-blind randomized controlled phase 2/3 trial testing AZD1222 (ChAdOx1 nCoV-19) in healthy adults. For TCRbeta chain sequencing, PBMC samples were collected from trial participants at day 0 and at day 28 after the second dose. CDR3 length: 13 amino acids, cysteine to phenylalanine. The sequence is cut down to CDR3 DNA, 39 bases in frame from base 1. V gives up 1 base and J gives up 8 bases, and the segment between their germline ends measures 9 bases. CDR1 LGHNA and CDR2 YSLEER were looked up in the germline V gene. This clone was found once. This clone's antigen is unknown. Base qualities were left out, and no much larger clone turns up one base away. The CDR3 regions of human TCRbeta chains were subjected to immunosequencing. The study's processing was this. TCRs in the repertoires were compared against a reference library of SARS-CoV-2-specific TCRs that had been generated with the MIRA antigen-specificity platform. Breadth meant the fraction of unique TCRs that were SARS-CoV-2-associated, whereas depth meant the fraction of total T cells that were SARS-CoV-2-associated. Each spike-specific TCR was assigned to its reactive spike region and to a CD4 or CD8 class using the MIRA data. Log10-transformed breadth and depth values were compared by one-way ANOVA with Sidak's multiple comparisons tests. The table was pulled from immuneACCESS by TCRdb, which kept in-frame rearrangements only. Such tables lose some clones; where checked, under half of the loss comes from unresolved V genes, and the rest has no known cause. The DNA gave D and trimming, while V, J and clone size come from that table. For this sample the table gives about 120,000 clones, of which roughly 90% were detected only once. Clones ranked in the top ten supply 13% to 15% of the sample.

This TCR was recovered from an adult in good health. Specimen: peripheral blood, collected on day 0 of AZD1222 vaccination. This chain is built from TRBV4-3 and TRBJ1-3, with the D gene uncertain. The CDR3 sequence is CASSQVDGDTIYF. In nucleotide form, the sequence is TGCGCCAGCAGCCAAGTAGACGGGGACACCATATATTTT.